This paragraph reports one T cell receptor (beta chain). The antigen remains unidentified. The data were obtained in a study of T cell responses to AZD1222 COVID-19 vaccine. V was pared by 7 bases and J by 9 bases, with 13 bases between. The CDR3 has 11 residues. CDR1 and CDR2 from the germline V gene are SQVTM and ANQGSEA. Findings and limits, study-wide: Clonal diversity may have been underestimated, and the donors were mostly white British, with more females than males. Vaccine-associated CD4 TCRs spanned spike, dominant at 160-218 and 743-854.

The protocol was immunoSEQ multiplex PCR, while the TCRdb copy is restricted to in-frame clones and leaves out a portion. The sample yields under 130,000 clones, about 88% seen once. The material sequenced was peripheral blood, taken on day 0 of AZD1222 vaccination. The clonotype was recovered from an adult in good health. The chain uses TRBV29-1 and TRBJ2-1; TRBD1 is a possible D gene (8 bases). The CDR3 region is CSATGGGEQFF. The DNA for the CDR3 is TGCAGCGCTACAGGGGGGGGTGAGCAGTTCTTC.